This T cell receptor beta chain was found in a study of cytomegalovirus exposure and HLA in healthy donors. Worth noting for this clone: Its antigen is not known.

Vbeta (60) and Jbeta (13) primers were used in the PCR. Libraries were prepared by immunoSEQ multiplex PCR; TCRdb keeps only in-frame clonotypes and omits some of them. The sample has more than 95,000 clones; roughly three quarters are singletons. Notes on the study in general: Presence/absence analyses assumed roughly uniform sequencing depth across donors, which may not hold. According to a later analysis, most TCR beta chains associated with CMV appeared HLA-restricted. For most TCR sequences rarity was the rule, although some public TCRs occurred in many donors.

This CDR3 region has 16 residues. Deletions cut 4 bases from V and 3 bases from J, with 20 bases between. Germline V gene lookup returns CDR1 SGHRS and CDR2 YFSETQ. V is TRBV5-1 and J is TRBJ2-7; a weak D match, TRBD1 (6 bases). The sample taken for sequencing was PBMCs. The TCR comes from a man aged 25-45 years in good health and CMV-seropositive. The CDR3 DNA is TGCGCCAGCAGCCGGAGACCCGGGACATCGGACTACGAGCAGTACTTC. It translates to CASSRRPGTSDYEQYF.